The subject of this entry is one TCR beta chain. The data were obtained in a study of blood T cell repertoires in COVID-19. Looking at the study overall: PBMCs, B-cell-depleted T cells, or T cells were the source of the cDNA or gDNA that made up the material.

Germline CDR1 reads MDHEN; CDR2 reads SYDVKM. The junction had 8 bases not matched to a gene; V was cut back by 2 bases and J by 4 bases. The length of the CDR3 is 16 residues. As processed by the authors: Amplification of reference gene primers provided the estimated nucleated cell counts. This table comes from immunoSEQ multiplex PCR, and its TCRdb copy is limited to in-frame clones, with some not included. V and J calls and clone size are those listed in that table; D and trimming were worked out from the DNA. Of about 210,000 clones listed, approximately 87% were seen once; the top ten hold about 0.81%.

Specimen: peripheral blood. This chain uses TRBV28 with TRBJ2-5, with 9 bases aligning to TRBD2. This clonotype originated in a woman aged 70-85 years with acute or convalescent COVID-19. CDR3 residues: CASSLGLAGRRETQYF. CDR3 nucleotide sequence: TGTGCCAGCAGTTTAGGGCTAGCGGGAAGGAGAGAGACCCAGTACTTC.